This T cell receptor (beta chain) comes out of a study of T-cell memory formation after mild COVID-19. Study conclusions and caveats: The study found balanced CD4/CD8 in clones contracting day 15 to 85 and a CD4+ lean in later expanders.

In TCRdb, the 5' RACE reads were re-called with MiXCR into one record per CDR3 protein. The table shows roughly 240,000 distinct CDR3 sequences, with just over 15% occurring only once. In regard to this clonotype: The antigen is undetermined.

The CDR3 sequence is 14 residues long. V gave up 6 bases and J gave up 11 bases; unmatched junction bases: 13. Per the germline V gene, CDR1 is DFQATT and CDR2 is SNEGSKA (reference sequence). Sequencing was performed on PBMCs or a T cell subset sorted from them (not recorded which). V usage is TRBV20-1 and J usage is TRBJ1-6; 7 positions match TRBD1. The clonotype comes from an adult woman who had mild COVID-19 (a few samples of this study predate the infection). Cell type and time point are not known. CDR3 region: CSASRGPPGTPLHF. In DNA, the CDR3 is TGCAGTGCCAGTAGGGGGCCCCCGGGGACACCCCTCCACTTT.